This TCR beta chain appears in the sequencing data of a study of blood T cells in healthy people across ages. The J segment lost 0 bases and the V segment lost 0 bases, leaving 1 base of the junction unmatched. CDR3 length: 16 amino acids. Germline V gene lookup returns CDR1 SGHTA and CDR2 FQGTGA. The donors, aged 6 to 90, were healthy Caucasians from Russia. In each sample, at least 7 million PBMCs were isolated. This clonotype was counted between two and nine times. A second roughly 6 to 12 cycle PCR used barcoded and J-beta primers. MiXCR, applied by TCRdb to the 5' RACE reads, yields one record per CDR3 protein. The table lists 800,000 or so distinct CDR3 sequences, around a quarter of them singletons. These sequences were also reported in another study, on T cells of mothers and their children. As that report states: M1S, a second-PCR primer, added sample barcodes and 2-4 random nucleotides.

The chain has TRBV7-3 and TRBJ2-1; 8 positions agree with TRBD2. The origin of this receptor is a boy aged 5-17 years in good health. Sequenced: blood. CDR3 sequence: CASSLTGTSSYNEQFF. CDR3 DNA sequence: TGTGCCAGCAGCTTAACGGGGACTAGCTCCTACAATGAGCAGTTCTTC.